A selection of T cell receptor beta chains follows, all from one sample in a study of identical twins. Using its own MiXCR run on the 5' RACE reads, TCRdb lists one record per CDR3 protein. The data hold hundreds of thousands of distinct CDR3 sequences, with approximately 6% observed a single time. The sample taken for sequencing was naive T cells sorted from blood. These receptors came from a man between 18 and 29 years old in good health. CDR3s include the opening cysteine and the closing phenylalanine or tryptophan. Each record gives: clone size, V gene, D gene, J gene, CDR3 protein, CDR3 DNA. A D gene is named only where the DNA matches it firmly. A row's size may be missing; if present it is once, few, many or a size class.

NA	TRBV7-6	NA	TRBJ1-1	CASSRPGLRNTEAFF	TGTGCCAGCAGCAGACCAGGGCTGAGGAACACTGAAGCTTTCTTT
many	TRBV9	NA	TRBJ2-3	CASSAQADTQYF	TGTGCCAGCAGCGCTCAAGCGGATACGCAGTATTTT
many	TRBV10-3	NA	TRBJ1-1	CAISANKEAFF	TGTGCCATCAGCGCCAACAAGGAAGCTTTCTTT
NA	TRBV12-3/TRBV12-4	TRBD1	TRBJ2-5	CASGTGGKETQYF	TGTGCCAGCGGGACAGGGGGTAAAGAGACCCAGTACTTC
many	TRBV20-1	TRBD2	TRBJ2-2	CSARGLAGGRNTGELFF	TGCAGTGCTAGGGGACTAGCGGGAGGTCGGAACACCGGGGAGCTGTTTTTT
many	TRBV27	NA	TRBJ2-7	CASSLLAGAGEQYF	TGTGCCAGCAGTTTATTAGCAGGGGCTGGCGAGCAGTACTTC
NA	TRBV4-2	NA	TRBJ2-7	CASSQEEDRMKYEQYF	TGTGCCAGCAGCCAAGAAGAAGACAGGATGAAATACGAGCAGTACTTC
NA	TRBV4-3	NA	TRBJ2-3	CASSQDLAGGPLDTQYF	TGCGCCAGCAGCCAAGATCTTGCTGGGGGCCCGTTAGATACGCAGTATTTT
NA	TRBV5-5	NA	TRBJ2-7	CASSLGGQILSYEQYF	TGTGCCAGCAGCTTGGGCGGACAGATACTCTCCTACGAGCAGTACTTC
many	TRBV9	NA	TRBJ2-2	CASSFQGGRPTGELFF	TGTGCCAGCAGCTTCCAAGGGGGGAGGCCCACCGGGGAGCTGTTTTTT
few	TRBV4-1	TRBD1	TRBJ1-4	CASSQGDRSEKLFF	TGCGCCAGCAGCCAAGGGGACAGAAGCGAAAAACTGTTTTTT
NA	TRBV7-6	NA	TRBJ2-5	CASSLDFLEETQYF	TGTGCCAGCAGCTTAGATTTTTTGGAAGAGACCCAGTACTTC
few	TRBV3-1	TRBD2	TRBJ2-1	CASTPGTINNEQFF	TGTGCCAGCACCCCCGGGACTATAAACAATGAGCAGTTCTTC
many	TRBV12-3/TRBV12-4	NA	TRBJ2-6	CASSPETGVFGANVLTF	TGTGCCAGCAGTCCAGAGACAGGAGTCTTTGGGGCCAACGTCCTGACTTTC
few	TRBV20-1	TRBD2	TRBJ2-1	CSARTGLAVYNEQFF	TGCAGTGCCCGGACCGGGCTAGCGGTATACAATGAGCAGTTCTTC
few	TRBV7-9	NA	TRBJ2-5	CAGTSGVYQETQYF	TGTGCCGGAACTTCCGGGGTCTACCAAGAGACCCAGTACTTC
NA	TRBV25-1	NA	TRBJ2-7	CASRPTGSYEQYF	TGTGCCAGCAGGCCGACAGGCTCCTACGAGCAGTACTTC
few	TRBV4-3	NA	TRBJ1-1	CASSQPEAGSDTEAFF	TGCGCCAGCAGCCAGCCCGAAGCCGGGAGCGACACTGAAGCTTTCTTT
many	TRBV3-1	NA	TRBJ1-5	CASSQVGSNQPQHF	TGCGCCAGCAGCCAAGTTGGCAGCAATCAGCCCCAGCATTTT
NA	TRBV20-1	NA	TRBJ2-7	CSAPRWPSTNEQYF	TGCAGTGCCCCCAGGTGGCCCTCTACTAACGAGCAGTACTTC
NA	TRBV4-2	NA	TRBJ2-2	CASSQVGLEETGELFF	TGTGCCAGCAGCCAAGTCGGATTAGAGGAGACCGGGGAGCTGTTTTTT
many	TRBV7-9	NA	TRBJ2-5	CASSRSRTGAETQYF	TGTGCCAGCAGCCGATCCCGGACGGGGGCGGAGACCCAGTACTTC
many	TRBV12-3/TRBV12-4	TRBD1	TRBJ2-5	CASSLMPATGKKETQYF	TGTGCCAGCAGTTTAATGCCTGCGACAGGGAAGAAAGAGACCCAGTACTTC
many	TRBV27	TRBD1	TRBJ2-5	CASSAYRGQETQYF	TGTGCCAGCAGTGCCTACAGGGGGCAAGAGACCCAGTACTTC
many	TRBV3-1	TRBD2	TRBJ2-1	CASSPREGLPPNEQFF	TGTGCCAGCAGCCCTAGGGAGGGACTACCTCCGAATGAGCAGTTCTTC
many	TRBV6-1	NA	TRBJ2-5	CASSEVRRTQYF	TGTGCCAGCAGTGAGGTCAGGCGGACCCAGTACTTC
few	TRBV7-9	TRBD1	TRBJ2-1	CASSAWDRGGNEQFF	TGTGCCAGCAGCGCCTGGGACAGGGGAGGAAATGAGCAGTTCTTC
few	TRBV20-1	TRBD1	TRBJ1-5	CSAWTGSGNQPQHF	TGCAGTGCGTGGACAGGGAGCGGCAATCAGCCCCAGCATTTT
many	TRBV9	TRBD2	TRBJ2-7	CASSPTGLATEQYF	TGTGCCAGCAGCCCTACGGGACTAGCGACAGAGCAGTACTTC